Each of the 16 T cell receptor beta chains below was sequenced from the same sample in a study of cytomegalovirus exposure and HLA in healthy donors. This table comes from immunoSEQ multiplex PCR, and its TCRdb copy is limited to in-frame clones, with some not included. The sample contains around 220,000 clones, around nine tenths of which appear only once. The sample taken for sequencing was PBMCs. These receptors were taken from a woman aged 18-35 years in good health and CMV-seronegative.

The chain has TRBV28 and TRBJ2-3, with 15 nucleotides matching TRBD2. In germline, CDR1 is MDHEN, CDR2 SYDVKM. Trimming at V came to 6 bases and at J to 5 bases, leaving 15 bases not matched to a gene. This CDR3 region has 19 residues. For the CDR3, the DNA is TGTGCCAGCAGCCTCCTCGATTGGACTAGCGGGAGGGCCGTAGATACGCAGTATTTT. It is translated as CASSLLDWTSGRAVDTQYF.

This clone appeared a few times. The chain uses TRBV18 and TRBJ2-7; 7 nucleotides align to TRBD1. The CDR3 covers 17 residues. With 2 bases clipped from V and 0 bases from J, the junction kept 10 bases outside the gene matches. Germline assignment: CDR1 KGHSH and CDR2 LQKENI. The CDR3 region has the DNA TGTGCCAGCTCACCAAGGGGGCACAGGGTGAGCTCCTACGAGCAGTACTTC. Translation gives CASSPRGHRVSSYEQYF.

This clone was recorded once. This chain joins TRBV6-5 and TRBJ1-2; D unclear. V was pared by 2 bases and J by 2 bases, with 6 bases between. Germline loops: CDR1 MNHEY, CDR2 SVGAGI. The CDR3 length is 13 residues. This CDR3 reads CASSYVQNYGYTF. The CDR3 nucleotides read TGTGCCAGCAGTTACGTACAGAACTATGGCTACACCTTC.

This clone came up a few times. The J gene is TRBJ1-4, the V gene TRBV6-1, with D hard to call. This CDR3 has 13 residues. Trimming left V 1 base short and J 12 bases short, with 12 bases between. Germline lookup yields CDR1 MNHNS and CDR2 SASEGT. The CDR3 loop is CASSEGQVFELFF. Here the CDR3 DNA reads TGTGCCAGCAGTGAAGGGCAGGTCTTCGAACTGTTTTTT.

V usage is TRBV27 and J usage is TRBJ2-1, with TRBD2 identical over 9 bases. CDR1 and CDR2 (germline): MNHEY, SMNVEV (reference sequence). J lost 10 bases, V lost 5 bases, and 3 bases had no gene match. The CDR3 runs to 12 residues. The CDR3 is CASSRLADEQFF. The CDR3 DNA reads TGTGCCAGCAGTAGACTAGCGGACGAGCAGTTCTTC.

This chain links TRBV5-4 with TRBJ2-7, with TRBD1 matching 10 bases. V shed 0 bases and J 4 bases; nucleotides not matched to a gene: 7. Germline V gene data show CDR1 as SGHNT and CDR2 as YYREEE (reference sequence). The CDR3 is 16 residues long. CDR3 amino acids: CASSLARGTGVYEQYF. The CDR3 DNA reads as TGTGCCAGCAGCTTGGCCCGGGGGACAGGGGTATACGAGCAGTACTTC. Using reference TRBV5-4 and TRBJ2-7 for the parts outside the CDR3, the full variable domain is ETGVTQSPTHLIKTRGQQVTLRCSSQSGHNTVSWYQQALGQGPQFIFQYYREEENGRGNFPPRFSGLQFPNYSSELNVNALELDDSALYLCASSLARGTGVYEQYFGPGTRLTVT.

This chain connects TRBV6-6 to TRBJ2-7; possibly TRBD1 for D (5 bases). Germline CDR1 is MNHNY and CDR2 is SVGAGI (reference sequence). V was shortened by 5 bases and J by 2 bases, with 10 bases between the two germline ends. The CDR3 has 13 residues. CDR3 coding DNA: TGTGCCAGCAGTACCGACAGAACCTACGAGCAGTACTTC. It encodes CASSTDRTYEQYF.

The chain links TRBV12-5 to TRBJ1-5, with D unclear. The V gene's germline CDR1 is LGHNT and CDR2 FRNRAP. CDR3 size: 15 residues. The V gene lost 3 bases and the J gene lost 2 bases, with 11 bases spanning the gap. CDR3: CASGFEVRGNQPQHF. The CDR3 coding sequence is TGTGCTAGTGGTTTCGAGGTACGGGGCAATCAGCCCCAGCATTTT.

The count of this clone is one. The chain couples TRBV7-8 to TRBJ2-1; 7 nucleotides match TRBD2. J gave up 0 bases and V 3 bases, and 14 bases lay outside the gene matches. The germline V gene has CDR1 SGHVS and CDR2 FQNEAQ. The CDR3 runs 19 residues. CDR3 region: CASSFPAPLLALSYNEQFF. CDR3 DNA sequence: TGTGCCAGCAGCTTCCCGGCCCCCTTACTAGCGCTCTCCTACAATGAGCAGTTCTTC.

The table lists this clone with a few counts. This chain uses TRBV6-1 with TRBJ2-1; TRBD2 aligns across 7 bases. In germline, CDR1 is MNHNS, CDR2 SASEGT. V gave up 3 bases and J gave up 6 bases; unmatched junction bases: 2. CDR3 length: 13 residues. CDR3 coding DNA: TGTGCCAGCAGTGAGCGGGAGACCAATGAGCAGTTCTTC. This encodes CASSERETNEQFF.

The chain recombines TRBV6-6 with TRBJ1-4; D might be TRBD1 (5 bases). The CDR3 runs 13 residues. Trimming pared 0 bases from V and 7 bases from J, leaving 6 bases between. CDR1 and CDR2 (germline): MNHNY, SVGAGI (reference sequence). CDR3 amino acids: CASSYSGGEKLFF. The CDR3 DNA reads as TGTGCCAGCAGTTACTCCGGGGGTGAAAAACTGTTTTTT.

The chain combines TRBV5-1 with TRBJ2-3; 7 nucleotides align to TRBD2. The length of the CDR3 is 13 residues. CDR1 SGHRS and CDR2 YFSETQ come from the germline V gene. After removal of 5 bases from V and 6 bases from J, the junction contained 6 bases not matched to a gene. CDR3 region: CASREGGPDTQYF. The CDR3 coding sequence is TGCGCCAGCAGGGAGGGAGGGCCTGATACGCAGTATTTT.

J is TRBJ2-7 and V is TRBV4-1; TRBD1 agrees at 8 bases. Trimming took 3 bases from V and 3 from J; bases not matched to a gene: 13. The CDR3 totals 17 residues. The germline gives CDR1 MGHRA, CDR2 YSYEKL. CDR3 sequence reads: CASSQRTGYLSIYEQYF. The CDR3 DNA is TGCGCCAGCAGCCAGAGGACAGGGTACCTTTCGATCTACGAGCAGTACTTC.

The CDR3 DNA reads as TGTGCCAGCAGCTTGATAGCAAGGGGCCAAGAGACCCAGTACTTC. Translation: CASSLIARGQETQYF. The J gene is TRBJ2-5, the V gene TRBV5-6; perhaps TRBD1 as D (5 bases). The CDR3 length is 15 residues. Trimming took 1 base from V and 1 from J, leaving 11 bases between them. Germline V lookup: CDR1 SGHDT, CDR2 YYEEEE.

The chain joins TRBV9 to TRBJ2-7; D is possibly TRBD2 (6 bases). CDR1 is SGDLS, CDR2 YYNGEE, per germline. With 0 bases removed from V and 1 base from J, the gap between germline ends came to 11 bases. The CDR3 spans 15 residues. CDR3 nucleotide sequence: TGTGCCAGCAGCGTAGAGGCGGGGAGTTCCTACGAGCAGTACTTC. Translating it yields CASSVEAGSSYEQYF.

This clone turned up a few times. The rearrangement links TRBV27 to TRBJ1-1; weak D call: TRBD1 (5 bases). From germline, CDR1 is MNHEY and CDR2 SMNVEV (reference sequence). The CDR3 extends over 11 amino acids. V lost 10 bases and J lost 6, with 12 bases in between. The CDR3 nucleotides are TGTGCCACCGCGGGGGGTTCTGAAGCTTTCTTT. It specifies CATAGGSEAFF.